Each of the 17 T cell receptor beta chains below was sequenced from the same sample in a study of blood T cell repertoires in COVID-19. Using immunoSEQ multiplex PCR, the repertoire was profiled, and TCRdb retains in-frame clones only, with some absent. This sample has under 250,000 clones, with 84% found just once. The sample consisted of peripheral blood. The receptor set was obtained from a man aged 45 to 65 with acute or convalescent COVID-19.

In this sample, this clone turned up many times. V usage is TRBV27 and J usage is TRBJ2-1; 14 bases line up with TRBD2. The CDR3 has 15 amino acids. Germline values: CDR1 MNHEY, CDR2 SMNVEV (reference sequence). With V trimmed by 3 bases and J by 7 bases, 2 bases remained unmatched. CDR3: CASSFGLAGGNEQFF. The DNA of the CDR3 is TGTGCCAGCAGTTTCGGACTAGCGGGAGGTAATGAGCAGTTCTTC.

CDR3 in DNA: TGTGCCAGCAGTTATGAACTAGCGCGGAAGTCCAAAAACATTCAGTACTTC. The encoded protein is CASSYELARKSKNIQYF. V is TRBV6-2 or TRBV6-3 and J is TRBJ2-4; 7 nucleotides match TRBD2. The CDR3 extends over 17 amino acids. In germline, CDR1 is MNHEY, CDR2 SVGEGT. The junction had 10 bases not matched to a gene; V was cut back by 3 bases and J by 2 bases.

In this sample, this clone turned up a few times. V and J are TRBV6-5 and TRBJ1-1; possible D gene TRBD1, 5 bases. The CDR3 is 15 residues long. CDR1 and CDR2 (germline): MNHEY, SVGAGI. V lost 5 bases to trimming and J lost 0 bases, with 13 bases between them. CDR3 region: CASSPQATLNTEAFF. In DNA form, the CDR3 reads TGTGCCAGCAGTCCACAGGCCACCCTGAACACTGAAGCTTTCTTT.

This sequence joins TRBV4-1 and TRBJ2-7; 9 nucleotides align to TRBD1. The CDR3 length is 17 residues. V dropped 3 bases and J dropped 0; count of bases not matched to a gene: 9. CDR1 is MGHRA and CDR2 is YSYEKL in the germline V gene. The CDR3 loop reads CASSQPGQGINSYEQYF. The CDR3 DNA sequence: TGCGCCAGCAGCCAGCCAGGACAGGGGATCAACTCCTACGAGCAGTACTTC.

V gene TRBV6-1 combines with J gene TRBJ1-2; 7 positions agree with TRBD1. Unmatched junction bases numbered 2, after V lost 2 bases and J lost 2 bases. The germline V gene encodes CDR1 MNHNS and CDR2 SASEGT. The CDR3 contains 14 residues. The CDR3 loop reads CASSERGQNYGYTF. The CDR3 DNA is TGTGCCAGCAGTGAAAGGGGACAGAACTATGGCTACACCTTC.

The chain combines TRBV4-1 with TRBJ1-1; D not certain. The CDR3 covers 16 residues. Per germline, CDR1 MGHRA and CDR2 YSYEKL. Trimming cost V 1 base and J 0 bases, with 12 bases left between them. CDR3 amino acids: CASSQAPSRMNTEAFF. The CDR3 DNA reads TGCGCCAGCAGCCAAGCCCCCTCTAGAATGAACACTGAAGCTTTCTTT.

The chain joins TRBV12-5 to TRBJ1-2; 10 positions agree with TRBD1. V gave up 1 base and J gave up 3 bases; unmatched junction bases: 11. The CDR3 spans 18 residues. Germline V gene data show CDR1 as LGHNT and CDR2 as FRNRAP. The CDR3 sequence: CASGLGPGQGSWYYGYTF. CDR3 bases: TGTGCTAGTGGTTTGGGTCCGGGACAGGGGAGCTGGTACTATGGCTACACCTTC.

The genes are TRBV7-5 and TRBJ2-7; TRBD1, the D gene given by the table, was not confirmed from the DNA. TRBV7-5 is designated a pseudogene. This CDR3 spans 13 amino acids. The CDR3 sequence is CARSLGDRAREYF. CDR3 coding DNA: TGTGCCAGAAGCTTAGGGGACAGGGCGCGGGAGTACTTC.

Written as DNA, the CDR3 is TGTGCCAGCAGTGAAGCGCTTCTTGGGAGAATGAACACTGAAGCTTTCTTT. This encodes CASSEALLGRMNTEAFF. The chain links TRBV6-1 to TRBJ1-1, with unresolved D. This CDR3 region has 17 residues. The V gene's germline CDR1 is MNHNS and CDR2 SASEGT. V was pared by 0 bases and J by 0 bases, with 14 bases between.

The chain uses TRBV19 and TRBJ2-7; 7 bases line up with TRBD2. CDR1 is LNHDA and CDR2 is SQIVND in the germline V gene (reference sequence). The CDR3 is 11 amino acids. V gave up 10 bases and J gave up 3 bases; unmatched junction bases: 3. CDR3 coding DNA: TGTGCCACCGCTAGCGGCTACGAGCAGTACTTC. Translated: CATASGYEQYF.

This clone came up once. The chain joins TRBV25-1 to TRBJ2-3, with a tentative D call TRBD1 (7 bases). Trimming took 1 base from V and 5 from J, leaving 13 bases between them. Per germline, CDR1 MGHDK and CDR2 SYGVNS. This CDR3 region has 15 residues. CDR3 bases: TGTGCCAGCAGTGAATGGAGGGGGCAGTTAGATACGCAGTATTTT. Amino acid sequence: CASSEWRGQLDTQYF.

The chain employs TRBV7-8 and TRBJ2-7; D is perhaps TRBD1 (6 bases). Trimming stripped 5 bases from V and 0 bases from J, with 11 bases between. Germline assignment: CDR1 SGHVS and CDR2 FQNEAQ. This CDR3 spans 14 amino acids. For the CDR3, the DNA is TGTGCCAGCAGCAAGAGGGACATCTCCTACGAGCAGTACTTC. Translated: CASSKRDISYEQYF. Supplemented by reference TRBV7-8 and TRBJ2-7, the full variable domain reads GAGVSQSPRYKVAKRGQDVALRCDPISGHVSLFWYQQALGQGPEFLTYFQNEAQLDKSGLPSDRFFAERPEGSVSTLKIQRTQQEDSAVYLCASSKRDISYEQYFGPGTRLTVT.

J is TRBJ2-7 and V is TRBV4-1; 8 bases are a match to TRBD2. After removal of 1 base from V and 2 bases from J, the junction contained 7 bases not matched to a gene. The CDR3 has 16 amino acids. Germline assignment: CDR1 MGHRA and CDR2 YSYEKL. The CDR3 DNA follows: TGCGCCAGCAGCCAAGTATCTAGCGGGTTCCCCTACGAGCAGTACTTC. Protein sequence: CASSQVSSGFPYEQYF.

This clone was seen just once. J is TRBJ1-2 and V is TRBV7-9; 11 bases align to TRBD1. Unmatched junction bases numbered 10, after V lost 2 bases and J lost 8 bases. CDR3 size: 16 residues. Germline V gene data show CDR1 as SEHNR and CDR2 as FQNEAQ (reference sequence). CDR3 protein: CASSLTRDRGRLGYTF. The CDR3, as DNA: TGTGCCAGCAGCTTAACGAGGGACAGGGGGAGGTTGGGCTACACCTTC. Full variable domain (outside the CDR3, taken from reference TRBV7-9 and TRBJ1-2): DTGVSQNPRHKITKRGQNVTFRCDPISEHNRLYWYRQTLGQGPEFLTYFQNEAQLEKSRLLSDRFSAERPKGSFSTLEIQRTEQGDSAMYLCASSLTRDRGRLGYTFGSGTRLTVV.

The CDR3 DNA reads TGTGCCAGCAGCTTAAGGGGGTTCTATAATTCACCCCTCCACTTT. Its translation: CASSLRGFYNSPLHF. This chain links TRBV11-2 with TRBJ1-6, with D tentatively TRBD1 (6 bases). Germline assignment: CDR1 SGHAT and CDR2 FQNNGV. With 2 bases removed from V and 3 bases from J, the gap between germline ends came to 8 bases. The CDR3 has 15 amino acids.

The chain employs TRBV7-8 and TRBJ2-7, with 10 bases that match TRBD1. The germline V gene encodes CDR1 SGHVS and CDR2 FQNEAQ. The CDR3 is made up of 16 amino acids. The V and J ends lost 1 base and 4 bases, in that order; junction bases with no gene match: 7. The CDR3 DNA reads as TGTGCCAGCAGCTTAGGTAGGGGGGACAGGGGATACGAGCAGTACTTC. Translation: CASSLGRGDRGYEQYF.

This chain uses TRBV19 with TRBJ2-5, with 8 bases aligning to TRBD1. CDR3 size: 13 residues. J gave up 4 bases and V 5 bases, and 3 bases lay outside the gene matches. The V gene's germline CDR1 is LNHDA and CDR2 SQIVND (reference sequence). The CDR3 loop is CASSGQGIETQYF. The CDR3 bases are TGTGCCAGTAGTGGACAGGGTATAGAGACCCAGTACTTC.